Following are 8 T cell receptor beta chains from one sample sequenced in a study of blood T cell repertoires in COVID-19. The method was immunoSEQ multiplex PCR; TCRdb's version includes in-frame clones alone and lacks a portion of them. The table includes about 270,000 clones, roughly 90% detected once. Sequencing used peripheral blood. The receptors stem from a man in his 60s who had recovered from COVID-19.

J is TRBJ1-1 and V is TRBV13; D ambiguous. This CDR3 region has 17 residues. V was pared by 5 bases and J by 2 bases, with 21 bases between. The germline V gene encodes CDR1 PRHDT and CDR2 FYEKMQ (reference sequence). This chain's CDR3 is CASSPRQALIINTEAFF. The CDR3 DNA reads as TGTGCCAGCAGCCCCCGACAAGCCCTAATTATTAACACTGAAGCTTTCTTT. The full variable domain, with the rest looked up from reference TRBV13 and TRBJ1-1, is AAGVIQSPRHLIKEKRETATLKCYPIPRHDTVYWYQQGPGQDPQFLISFYEKMQSDKGSIPDRFSAQQFSDYHSELNMSSLELGDSALYFCASSPRQALIINTEAFFGQGTRLTVV.

The chain uses TRBV5-4 and TRBJ1-1, with D possibly matching TRBD1 (6 bases). The germline gives CDR1 SGHNT, CDR2 YYREEE (reference sequence). This CDR3 has 15 amino acids. Between the trimmed V and J ends, which lost 4 bases and 1 base, there was a span of 14 bases. The CDR3 loop reads CASSPSTGSNTEAFF. CDR3 nucleotide sequence: TGTGCCAGCAGCCCTAGTACAGGGTCGAACACTGAAGCTTTCTTT.

This chain joins TRBV19 and TRBJ2-1, with 7 bases aligning to TRBD1. Per the germline V gene, CDR1 is LNHDA and CDR2 is SQIVND (reference sequence). The CDR3 totals 16 residues. V lost 2 bases and J lost 2; bases outside the gene matches: 6. As DNA, the CDR3 is TGTGCCAGTAGTATACACCCGGGACAGACCTACAATGAGCAGTTCTTC. The encoded protein is CASSIHPGQTYNEQFF.

This chain links TRBV9 with TRBJ2-5; D is possibly TRBD1 (6 bases). The CDR3 has 13 residues. V lost 4 bases, J lost 5 bases, and 12 bases lay in between. CDR1 SGDLS and CDR2 YYNGEE come from the germline V gene. The CDR3 DNA follows: TGTGCCAGCAGCCTCAGGGGTAGGGAGACCCAGTACTTC. Residues: CASSLRGRETQYF.

The rearrangement uses TRBV27 and TRBJ1-2; 8 bases align to TRBD1. Germline CDR1 is MNHEY and CDR2 is SMNVEV (reference sequence). This CDR3 has 11 amino acids. The ends lost 6 bases at V and 8 bases at J; junction bases unmatched: 2. CDR3 amino acids: CASRRQGGYTF. The CDR3 coding sequence is TGTGCCAGCAGACGACAGGGGGGCTACACCTTC.

This clone was found once. V usage is TRBV9 and J usage is TRBJ2-5; 8 nucleotides agree with TRBD2. Per the germline V gene, CDR1 is SGDLS and CDR2 is YYNGEE. J gave up 2 bases and V 2 bases, and 8 bases lay outside the gene matches. The CDR3 covers 16 residues. CDR3 in DNA: TGTGCCAGCAGCGTTCGGGGGGGCCGTGTGCAAGAGACCCAGTACTTC. The encoded protein is CASSVRGGRVQETQYF.

This sequence joins TRBV5-1 and TRBJ2-1; 9 nucleotides line up with TRBD2. CDR3 length: 14 amino acids. Per germline, CDR1 SGHRS and CDR2 YFSETQ. Germline trimming cut 5 bases from V and 5 bases from J; bases unmatched to any gene: 5. This CDR3 reads CASSPSGANNEQFF. The CDR3 DNA sequence: TGCGCCAGCAGTCCTAGCGGGGCCAACAATGAGCAGTTCTTC.

This clone was recorded once. Because the CDR3 is missing its conserved closing phenylalanine or tryptophan, this is likely a read error. The limits of the CDR3 on the DNA are not certain, so only TCRdb's listed CDR3 is given. This sequence joins TRBV29-1 and TRBJ1-2; TRBD1, the table's D call, lacks a check against the DNA. Per the germline V gene, CDR1 is SQVTM and CDR2 is ANQGSEA. 12 amino acids form the CDR3, both terminal residues included. Here the CDR3 reads CSGLSGTETFWT.